Each of the 7 T cell receptor beta chains below was sequenced from the same sample in a study of blood T cell repertoires in COVID-19 (TCRdb year 2020). The library was made by the immunoSEQ multiplex PCR assay. Entries here come from immuneACCESS through TCRdb and include only in-frame sequences with V and J called. Some clones fail to appear in such tables; in the studies checked, an unresolved V gene covers under half of the shortfall, and the cause of the remainder is unknown. The sample table contains more than 85,000 clones; only one count was recorded for less than 90% of them. 4.1% of the sample comes from the top ten. The sample was peripheral blood. These receptors originate from a man aged 50 to 60 with acute or convalescent COVID-19.

This clone was found a few times. This chain links TRBV9 with TRBJ1-6, with 7 bases matching TRBD1. The CDR3 is 15 residues long. From germline, CDR1 is SGDLS and CDR2 YYNGEE. Unmatched junction bases numbered 7, after V lost 0 bases and J lost 10 bases. The CDR3 spells CASSVAAGQESPLHF. CDR3 DNA: TGTGCCAGCAGCGTAGCCGCAGGACAGGAGTCACCCCTCCACTTT.

This sequence joins TRBV23-1 and TRBJ1-6; D is uncertain. TRBV23-1 is reported as an ORF; its role is uncertain. This CDR3 contains 15 residues. Trimming took off 0 bases at V and 8 bases at J, with 11 bases between the two ends. DNA for the CDR3: TGCGCCAGCAGTCAATCGGCGGATCTTTATTCACCCCTCCACTTT. Translated: CASSQSADLYSPLHF.

J is TRBJ1-2 and V is TRBV5-4; D is possibly TRBD1 (5 bases). V shed 6 bases and J shed 8 bases, with 17 bases lying between them. The CDR3 loop spans 13 amino acids. Germline assignment: CDR1 SGHNT and CDR2 YYREEE (reference sequence). This CDR3 is CASITQGLYGYTF. As DNA, the CDR3 is TGTGCCAGCATCACTCAGGGACTCTACGGCTACACCTTC. Based on the CDR3 plus reference TRBV5-4 and TRBJ1-2, the full variable domain is ETGVTQSPTHLIKTRGQQVTLRCSSQSGHNTVSWYQQALGQGPQFIFQYYREEENGRGNFPPRFSGLQFPNYSSELNVNALELDDSALYLCASITQGLYGYTFGSGTRLTVV.

This chain joins TRBV5-6 and TRBJ2-1, with D hard to call. This CDR3 comprises 13 residues. V was pared by 0 bases and J by 3 bases, with 4 bases between. Germline assignment: CDR1 SGHDT and CDR2 YYEEEE. The CDR3 bases are TGTGCCAGCAGCTTGGCCTTCTACAATGAGCAGTTCTTC. It codes for CASSLAFYNEQFF.

This clone has just a few counts. V is TRBV9 and J is TRBJ1-6; D uncertain. The CDR3 has 14 amino acids. Germline V gives CDR1 SGDLS, CDR2 YYNGEE. V shed 1 base and J shed 6 bases, with 8 bases lying between them. The CDR3 nucleotides are TGTGCCAGCAGCGTAAGTCCTAGTAATTCACCCCTCCACTTT. This encodes CASSVSPSNSPLHF.

This clone was recorded once. Here the CDR3 DNA reads TGTGCCACCAGTGATATAAAACAGGGTCTGGATGAGCAGTTCTTC. It specifies CATSDIKQGLDEQFF. V is TRBV24-1 and J is TRBJ2-1; D perhaps matches TRBD1 (6 bases). The germline V gene encodes CDR1 KGHDR and CDR2 SFDVKD. Trimming left V 3 bases short and J 8 bases short, with 16 bases between. This CDR3 contains 15 residues.

The genes are TRBV4-1 and TRBJ1-1, with D perhaps matching TRBD1 (5 bases). The CDR3 is 15 residues long. CDR1 is MGHRA, CDR2 YSYEKL, per germline. V lost 0 bases and J 5 bases, leaving 13 bases between the germline ends. CDR3 nucleotide sequence: TGCGCCAGCAGCCAAGATCGGGGGGAGGGAACTGAAGCTTTCTTT. Its protein is CASSQDRGEGTEAFF.